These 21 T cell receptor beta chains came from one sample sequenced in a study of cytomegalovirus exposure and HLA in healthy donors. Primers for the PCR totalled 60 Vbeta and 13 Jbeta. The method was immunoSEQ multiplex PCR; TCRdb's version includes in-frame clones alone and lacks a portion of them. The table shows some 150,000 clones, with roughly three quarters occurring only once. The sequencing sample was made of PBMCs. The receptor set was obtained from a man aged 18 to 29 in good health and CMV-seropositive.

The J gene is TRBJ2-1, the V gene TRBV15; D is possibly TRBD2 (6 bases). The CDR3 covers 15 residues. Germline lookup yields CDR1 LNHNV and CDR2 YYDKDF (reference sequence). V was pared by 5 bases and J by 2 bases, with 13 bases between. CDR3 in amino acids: CATSRGGNPYNEQFF. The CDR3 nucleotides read TGTGCCACCAGCCGGGGCGGGAACCCCTACAATGAGCAGTTCTTC.

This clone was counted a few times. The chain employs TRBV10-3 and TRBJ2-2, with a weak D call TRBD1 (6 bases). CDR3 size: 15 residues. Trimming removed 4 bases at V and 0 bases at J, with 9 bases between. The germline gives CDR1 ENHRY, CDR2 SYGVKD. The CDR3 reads CAISGRGTNTGELFF. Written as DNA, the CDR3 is TGTGCCATCAGTGGCAGGGGAACGAACACCGGGGAGCTGTTTTTT.

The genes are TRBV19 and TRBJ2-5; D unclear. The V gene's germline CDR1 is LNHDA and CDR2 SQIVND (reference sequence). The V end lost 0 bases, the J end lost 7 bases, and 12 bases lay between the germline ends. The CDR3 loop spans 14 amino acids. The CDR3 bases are TGTGCCAGTAGTATAGAGGGCAGCCATAGGACCCAGTACTTC. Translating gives CASSIEGSHRTQYF.

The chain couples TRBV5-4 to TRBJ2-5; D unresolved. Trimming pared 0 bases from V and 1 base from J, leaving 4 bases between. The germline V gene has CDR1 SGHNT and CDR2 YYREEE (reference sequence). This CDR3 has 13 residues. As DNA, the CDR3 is TGTGCCAGCAGCTTGGCCGTCCAAGAGACCCAGTACTTC. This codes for CASSLAVQETQYF.

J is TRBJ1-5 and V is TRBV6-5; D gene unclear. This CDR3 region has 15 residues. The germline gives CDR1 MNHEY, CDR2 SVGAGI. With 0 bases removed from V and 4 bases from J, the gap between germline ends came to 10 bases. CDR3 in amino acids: CASSYSWAGNQPQHF. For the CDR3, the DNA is TGTGCCAGCAGTTACTCATGGGCGGGGAATCAGCCCCAGCATTTT.

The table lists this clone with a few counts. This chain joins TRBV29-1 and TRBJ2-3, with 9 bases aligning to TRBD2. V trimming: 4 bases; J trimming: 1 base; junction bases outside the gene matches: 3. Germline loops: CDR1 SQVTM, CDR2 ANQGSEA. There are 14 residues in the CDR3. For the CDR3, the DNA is TGCAGCGTTGGGACTAGCGTTGGCACAGATACGCAGTATTTT. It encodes CSVGTSVGTDTQYF.

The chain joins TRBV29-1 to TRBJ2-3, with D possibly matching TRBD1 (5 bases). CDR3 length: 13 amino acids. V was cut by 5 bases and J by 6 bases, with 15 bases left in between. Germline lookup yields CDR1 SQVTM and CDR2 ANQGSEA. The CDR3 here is CSVTNLSGDTQYF. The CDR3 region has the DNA TGCAGCGTTACTAATCTTTCAGGGGATACGCAGTATTTT.

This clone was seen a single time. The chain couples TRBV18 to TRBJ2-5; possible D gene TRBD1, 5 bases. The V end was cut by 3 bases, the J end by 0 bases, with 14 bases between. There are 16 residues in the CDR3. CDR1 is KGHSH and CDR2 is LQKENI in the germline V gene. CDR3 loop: CASSPSDRTHQETQYF. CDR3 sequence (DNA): TGTGCCAGCTCACCCTCTGACAGAACCCACCAAGAGACCCAGTACTTC.

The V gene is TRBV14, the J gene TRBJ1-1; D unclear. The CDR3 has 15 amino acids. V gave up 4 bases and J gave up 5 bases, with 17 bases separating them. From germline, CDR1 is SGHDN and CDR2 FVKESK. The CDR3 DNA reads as TGTGCCAGCAGCCCCCGGTTCGTTCCGGGGACTGAAGCTTTCTTT. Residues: CASSPRFVPGTEAFF.

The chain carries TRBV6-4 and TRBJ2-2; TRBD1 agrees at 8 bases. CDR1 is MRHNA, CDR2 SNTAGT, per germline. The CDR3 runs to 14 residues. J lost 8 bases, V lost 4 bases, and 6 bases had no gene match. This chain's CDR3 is CASSGDRGAGELFF. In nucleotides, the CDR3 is TGTGCCAGCAGTGGCGACAGGGGTGCTGGGGAGCTGTTTTTT.

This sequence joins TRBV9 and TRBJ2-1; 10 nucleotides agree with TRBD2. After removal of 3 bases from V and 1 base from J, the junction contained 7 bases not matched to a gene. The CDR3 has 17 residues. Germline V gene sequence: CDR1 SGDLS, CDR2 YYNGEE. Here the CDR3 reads CASSGRAGGPSYNEQFF. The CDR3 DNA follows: TGTGCCAGCAGCGGAAGAGCGGGAGGGCCGTCCTACAATGAGCAGTTCTTC.

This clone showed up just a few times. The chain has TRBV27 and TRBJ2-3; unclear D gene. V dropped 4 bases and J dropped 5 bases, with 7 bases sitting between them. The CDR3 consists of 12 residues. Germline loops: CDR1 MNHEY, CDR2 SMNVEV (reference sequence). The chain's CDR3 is CASSSPRDTQYF. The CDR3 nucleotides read TGTGCCAGCAGTTCCCCGCGAGATACGCAGTATTTT.

This chain's CDR3 is CASKQENQPQHF. The CDR3 nucleotides are TGCGCCAGCAAACAGGAAAATCAGCCCCAGCATTTT. J is TRBJ1-5 and V is TRBV10-2, with a possible D match to TRBD1 (5 bases). Germline lookup yields CDR1 WSHSY and CDR2 SAAADI. Trimming left V 7 bases short and J 4 bases short, with 8 bases between. This CDR3 has 12 amino acids.

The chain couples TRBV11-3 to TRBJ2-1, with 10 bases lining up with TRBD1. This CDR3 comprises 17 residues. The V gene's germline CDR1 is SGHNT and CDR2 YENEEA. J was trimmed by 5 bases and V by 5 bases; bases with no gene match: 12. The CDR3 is CASSPSTGGFVDNEQFF. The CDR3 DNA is TGTGCCAGCAGCCCGTCGACAGGGGGCTTTGTCGACAATGAGCAGTTCTTC.

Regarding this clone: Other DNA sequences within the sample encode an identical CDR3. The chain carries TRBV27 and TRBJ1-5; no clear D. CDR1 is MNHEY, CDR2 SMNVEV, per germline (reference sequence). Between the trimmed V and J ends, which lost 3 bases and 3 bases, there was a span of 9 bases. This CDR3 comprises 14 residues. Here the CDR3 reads CASSLRGFNQPQHF. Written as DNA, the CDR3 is TGTGCCAGCAGTTTGCGGGGTTTCAATCAGCCCCAGCATTTT.

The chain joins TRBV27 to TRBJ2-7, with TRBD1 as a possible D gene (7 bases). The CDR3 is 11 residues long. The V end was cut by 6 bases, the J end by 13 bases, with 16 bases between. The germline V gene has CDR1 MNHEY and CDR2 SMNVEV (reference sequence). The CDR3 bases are TGTGCCAGCAGGACAGGGAGGATTTTATACTTC. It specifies CASRTGRILYF.

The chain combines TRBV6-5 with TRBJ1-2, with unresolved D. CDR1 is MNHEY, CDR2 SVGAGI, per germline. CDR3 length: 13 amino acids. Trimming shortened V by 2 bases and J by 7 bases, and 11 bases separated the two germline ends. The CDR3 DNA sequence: TGTGCCAGCAGTTACATGGTTTACGGTGGCTACACCTTC. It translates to CASSYMVYGGYTF.

CDR3 DNA: TGTGCCTGGAGTAAGGGGGAAGACTACGAGCAGTACTTC. It yields the protein CAWSKGEDYEQYF. The rearrangement joins TRBV30 to TRBJ2-7, with D possibly TRBD1 on 6 matching bases. The CDR3 has 13 amino acids. Trimming took 2 bases from V and 3 from J, leaving 11 bases between them. CDR1 and CDR2 (germline): GTSNPN, SVGIG (reference sequence).

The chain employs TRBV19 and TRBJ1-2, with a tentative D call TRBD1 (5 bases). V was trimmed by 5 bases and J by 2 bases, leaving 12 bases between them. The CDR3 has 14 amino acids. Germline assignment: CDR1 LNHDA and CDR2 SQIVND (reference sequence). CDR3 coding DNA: TGTGCCAGTAGTCCCGTTGGGGCGAACTATGGCTACACCTTC. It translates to CASSPVGANYGYTF.

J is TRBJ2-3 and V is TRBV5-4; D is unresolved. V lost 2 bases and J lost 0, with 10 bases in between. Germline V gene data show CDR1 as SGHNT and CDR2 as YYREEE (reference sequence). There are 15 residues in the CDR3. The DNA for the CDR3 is TGTGCCAGCAGCTTTATGGCTAGAAGCACAGATACGCAGTATTTT. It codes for CASSFMARSTDTQYF.

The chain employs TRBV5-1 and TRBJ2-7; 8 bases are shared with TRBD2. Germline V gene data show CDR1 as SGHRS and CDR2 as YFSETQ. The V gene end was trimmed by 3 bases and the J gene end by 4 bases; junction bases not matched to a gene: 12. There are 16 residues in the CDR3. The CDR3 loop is CASSSGGGSVGYEQYF. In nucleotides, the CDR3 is TGCGCCAGCAGCTCCGGGGGGGGCAGCGTGGGTTACGAGCAGTACTTC.